The 13 T cell receptor beta chains below all came from one sample that was sequenced in a study of naive and memory T cell subsets. Both TRBC1 and TRBC2 were covered by a beta constant-region primer of two equimolar oligonucleotides. Nested alpha and beta constant-region primers with the SP2 primer drove four PCR rounds on ligated cDNA. A single record per CDR3 protein comes from TCRdb applying MiXCR to the UMI-ligation and nested PCR reads. The sample shows around 140,000 distinct CDR3 sequences, roughly 23% of them seen only once. Study conclusions and caveats: A few larger clonotypes appeared in naive repertoires, especially CD8, possibly memory cells re-expressing CD45RA.

Their antigen targets remain unknown. Material for sequencing was naive CD4+ T cells from blood. These receptors were collected from a human donor in good health.

This clonotype appeared a few times. The V and J genes are TRBV2 and TRBJ1-6; weak D call: TRBD1 (5 bases). The CDR3 is made up of 14 amino acids. The germline V and J ends were trimmed by 3 bases and 9 bases, with 12 bases remaining between them. The germline CDR1 and CDR2 sequences are SNHLY and FYNNEI. CDR3 bases: TGTGCCAGCAGTGACCAGGGTTTTGGTTCACCCCTCCACTTT. Amino acid sequence: CASSDQGFGSPLHF.

The V and J genes are TRBV2 and TRBJ2-2; D may match TRBD1 or TRBD2 (5 bases each). Germline V lookup: CDR1 SNHLY, CDR2 FYNNEI. Between the trimmed V and J ends, which lost 1 base and 3 bases, there was a span of 9 bases. CDR3 length: 15 amino acids. CDR3 DNA sequence: TGTGCCAGCAGTGAAGACCGGGGCTACACCGGGGAGCTGTTTTTT. It specifies CASSEDRGYTGELFF.

V is TRBV7-8 and J is TRBJ2-2; 12 bases are a match to TRBD2. The CDR3 has 16 residues. After removal of 2 bases from V and 5 bases from J, the junction contained 3 bases not matched to a gene. Germline V gives CDR1 SGHVS, CDR2 FQNEAQ. CDR3 sequence: CASSLSSGRATGELFF. CDR3 sequence (DNA): TGTGCCAGCAGCTTATCTAGCGGGAGGGCGACCGGGGAGCTGTTTTTT.

The chain is built from TRBV18 and TRBJ2-7; 11 bases map to TRBD2. Germline assignment: CDR1 KGHSH and CDR2 LQKENI. The CDR3 sequence is 16 residues long. Trimming removed 1 base from V and 6 bases from J; junction bases left unmatched: 8. The CDR3 DNA sequence: TGTGCCAGCTCACCACTTGAACTAGCGGGAGCCGGCGAGCAGTACTTC. Translated: CASSPLELAGAGEQYF.

A few counts support this clonotype. This chain joins TRBV7-9 and TRBJ2-2; possibly TRBD1 for D (6 bases). V shed 5 bases and J shed 4 bases, with 14 bases lying between them. CDR3 length: 15 amino acids. Germline V gene data show CDR1 as SEHNR and CDR2 as FQNEAQ (reference sequence). The CDR3 bases are TGTGCCAGCAGCCGCGACCTGGGGGCCACCGGGGAGCTGTTTTTT. This encodes CASSRDLGATGELFF.

This clonotype was detected many times. V and J are TRBV20-1 and TRBJ2-2; weak D call: TRBD1 (5 bases). V lost 1 base and J lost 3, with 6 bases in between. In germline, CDR1 is DFQATT, CDR2 SNEGSKA (reference sequence). There are 13 residues in the CDR3. CDR3 in amino acids: CSARAGYTGELFF. CDR3 nucleotide sequence: TGCAGTGCTAGAGCAGGGTACACCGGGGAGCTGTTTTTT.

This clonotype came up a few times. The gene calls are TRBV20-1 and TRBJ2-3, with 7 bases lining up with TRBD2. From germline, CDR1 is DFQATT and CDR2 SNEGSKA (reference sequence). The CDR3 is 13 residues long. The trim removed 5 bases at V and 5 bases at J, leaving 7 bases unmatched. In DNA form, the CDR3 reads TGCAGTGCTGGGGGGGTACCGGGAGATACGCAGTATTTT. Protein sequence: CSAGGVPGDTQYF.

This clonotype was recorded a few times. V usage is TRBV11-2 and J usage is TRBJ1-2, with D possibly being TRBD1 (6 bases). The V and J ends lost 7 bases and 4 bases respectively, with 10 bases between them. Germline V gene lookup returns CDR1 SGHAT and CDR2 FQNNGV. CDR3 size: 12 residues. CDR3 DNA: TGTGCCAGCAACAGGGAAGGCTATGGCTACACCTTC. Protein sequence: CASNREGYGYTF.

This clonotype appeared many times. The V gene is TRBV20-1, the J gene TRBJ2-7; D possibly corresponds to TRBD1 (6 bases). Looked up from germline, CDR1 is DFQATT and CDR2 is SNEGSKA (reference sequence). V lost 3 bases and J lost 2, with 11 bases in between. This CDR3 is built from 13 residues. The CDR3 region has the DNA TGCAGTGCTAGGGGCAGGGGACCCTACGAGCAGTACTTC. Protein product: CSARGRGPYEQYF.

This clonotype appeared a few times. The chain links TRBV6-1 to TRBJ1-2; TRBD1 matches at 9 bases. The J segment lost 4 bases and the V segment lost 1 base, leaving 7 bases of the junction unmatched. The germline V gene encodes CDR1 MNHNS and CDR2 SASEGT. This CDR3 comprises 16 residues. The CDR3 DNA follows: TGTGCCAGCAGTGAAGGAGGGACAGGGACTATCTATGGCTACACCTTC. Amino acid sequence: CASSEGGTGTIYGYTF.

This rearrangement joins TRBV20-1 to TRBJ1-4; 9 bases match TRBD1. The CDR3 is 14 residues long. CDR1 DFQATT and CDR2 SNEGSKA come from the germline V gene (reference sequence). Germline trimming cut 4 bases from V and 8 bases from J; bases unmatched to any gene: 8. In DNA form, the CDR3 reads TGCAGTGCTATAACGGGACAGGGAGGAGAAAAACTGTTTTTT. Its translation: CSAITGQGGEKLFF.

The chain employs TRBV20-1 and TRBJ1-5; TRBD1 aligns across 7 bases. The germline CDR1 and CDR2 sequences are DFQATT and SNEGSKA (reference sequence). The CDR3 consists of 14 residues. J lost 3 bases, V lost 5 bases, and 7 bases had no gene match. The CDR3 protein is CSAPDRANNQPQHF. CDR3 coding DNA: TGCAGTGCTCCCGACAGGGCCAACAATCAGCCCCAGCATTTT.

V usage is TRBV5-1 and J usage is TRBJ2-7; 13 nucleotides align to TRBD2. Unmatched junction bases numbered 8, after V lost 2 bases and J lost 0 bases. CDR1 SGHRS and CDR2 YFSETQ come from the germline V gene. The CDR3 length is 18 residues. CDR3 sequence: CASSLTGTSGIRSYEQYF. DNA of the CDR3: TGCGCCAGCAGCTTAACCGGGACTAGCGGGATCCGCTCCTACGAGCAGTACTTC.